The sequence of this T cell receptor beta chain was determined in a study of a mutant IDH1 vaccine in newly diagnosed glioma. TCRdb's table, derived via immunoSEQ multiplex PCR, lists solely in-frame clones and lacks some. The sample carries some 30,000 clones, 88% recorded once. The time point is: week 23, last vaccination. Every single dose of the vaccine, 300 ug of mutant IDH1 20-mer peptide, came with topical imiquimod. Regarding this clone: As yet, its antigen is unknown.

The sequence derives from a man aged 40-49 years with glioma. The sample here was PBMCs, taken from a glioma patient whose treatment included an IDH1 peptide vaccine.

The CDR3 sequence: CASRTTGLAGNYNEQFF. The CDR3 nucleotides are TGTGCCAGTAGGACCACGGGACTAGCGGGAAACTACAATGAGCAGTTCTTC. The chain is built from TRBV19 and TRBJ2-1; 13 bases match TRBD2. The V and J ends lost 6 bases and 3 bases, in that order; junction bases with no gene match: 8. From germline, CDR1 is LNHDA and CDR2 SQIVND (reference sequence). The CDR3 is 17 residues long.